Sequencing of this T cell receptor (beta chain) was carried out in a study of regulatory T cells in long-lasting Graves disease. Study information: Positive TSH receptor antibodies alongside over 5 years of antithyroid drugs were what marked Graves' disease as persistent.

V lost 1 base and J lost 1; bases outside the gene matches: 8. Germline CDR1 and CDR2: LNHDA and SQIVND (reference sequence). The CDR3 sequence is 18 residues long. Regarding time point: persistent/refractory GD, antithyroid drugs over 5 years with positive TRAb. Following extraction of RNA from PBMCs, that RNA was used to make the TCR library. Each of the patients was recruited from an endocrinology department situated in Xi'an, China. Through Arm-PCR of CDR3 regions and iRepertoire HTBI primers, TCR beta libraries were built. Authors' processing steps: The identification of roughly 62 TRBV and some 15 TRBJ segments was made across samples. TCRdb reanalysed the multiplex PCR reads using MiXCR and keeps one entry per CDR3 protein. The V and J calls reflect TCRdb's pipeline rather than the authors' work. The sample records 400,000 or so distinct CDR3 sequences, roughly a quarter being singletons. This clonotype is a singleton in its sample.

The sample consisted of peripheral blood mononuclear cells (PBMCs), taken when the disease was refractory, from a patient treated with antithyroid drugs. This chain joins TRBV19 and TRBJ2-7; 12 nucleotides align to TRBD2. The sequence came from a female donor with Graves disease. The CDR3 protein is CASSIASSSGRGSYEQYF. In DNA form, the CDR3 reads TGTGCCAGTAGTATAGCTTCCTCTAGCGGGAGGGGGTCCTACGAGCAGTACTTC.